This passage covers 29 T cell receptor beta chains from one sample sequenced in a study of response to subunit inactivated influenza vaccine. TCRdb ran MiXCR on the RT-PCR reads and lists one entry per CDR3 protein. This table has 300,000 to 350,000 distinct CDR3 sequences, just over 20% appearing once. This specimen was PBMCs from blood, taken approximately 20 months after vaccination. The receptor set was obtained from a man between 50 and 75 years old who received an inactivated influenza vaccine.

Only a few counts were recorded for this clonotype. The conserved closing phenylalanine or tryptophan is absent in this CDR3, likely reflecting a read error. The limits of the CDR3 on the DNA are not certain, so only TCRdb's listed CDR3 is given. The chain couples TRBV28 to TRBJ1-2; no check of the table's D call, TRBD1, against the DNA was made. CDR1 and CDR2 from the germline V gene are MDHEN and SYDVKM. 12 amino acids form the CDR3, both terminal residues included. Here the CDR3 reads CASSSLAQGFFL.

This clonotype was recorded a few times. J is TRBJ1-1 and V is TRBV27; maybe TRBD1 (6 bases). V was trimmed by 6 bases and J by 3 bases, leaving 20 bases between them. Germline CDR1 is MNHEY and CDR2 is SMNVEV (reference sequence). The CDR3 is 16 residues long. The CDR3 loop reads CASSDWSDTGHTEAFF. The CDR3 nucleotides read TGTGCCAGCAGCGACTGGTCGGATACAGGGCACACTGAAGCTTTCTTT.

This chain uses TRBV29-1 with TRBJ2-7; tentatively, D is TRBD1 (7 bases). Germline loops: CDR1 SQVTM, CDR2 ANQGSEA. The CDR3 is made up of 17 amino acids. The V end lost 4 bases, the J end lost 1 base, and 23 bases lay between the germline ends. CDR3 in amino acids: CSVAREQGIIKSYEQYF. The CDR3 bases are TGCAGCGTTGCGCGGGAACAGGGGATAATAAAGTCCTACGAGCAGTACTTC.

The chain links TRBV20-1 to TRBJ2-1; the D gene could be TRBD1 or TRBD2 (5 bases each). The CDR3 sequence is 14 residues long. V lost 5 bases and J 7 bases, leaving 18 bases between the germline ends. CDR1 is DFQATT and CDR2 is SNEGSKA in the germline V gene (reference sequence). The CDR3 nucleotides are TGCAGTGCTCGTCGGCAGGGATGGGGGAATGAGCAGTTCTTC. It translates to CSARRQGWGNEQFF.

This clonotype was counted between two and nine times. DNA of the CDR3: TGTGCCAGCAGTTCAGAACAGGGCTTCTATAGCAATCAGCCCCAGCATTTT. Protein product: CASSSEQGFYSNQPQHF. The V call is TRBV12-3 or TRBV12-4, the J call TRBJ1-5, with D perhaps TRBD1 (6 bases). With 4 bases removed from V and 0 bases from J, the gap between germline ends came to 16 bases. The CDR3 runs to 17 residues.

This clonotype was observed many times. The chain carries TRBV20-1 and TRBJ2-3, with D hard to call. Trimming shortened V by 1 base and J by 2 bases, and 10 bases separated the two germline ends. Germline loops: CDR1 DFQATT, CDR2 SNEGSKA (reference sequence). This CDR3 region has 14 residues. The CDR3 sequence: CSARAGRYTDTQYF. As DNA, the CDR3 is TGCAGTGCTAGAGCTGGCAGGTACACAGATACGCAGTATTTT.

The V gene is TRBV7-2, the J gene TRBJ1-2; D not certain. The V gene's germline CDR1 is SGHTA and CDR2 FQGNSA. Trimming stripped 1 base from V and 8 bases from J, with 8 bases between. This CDR3 contains 12 residues. As DNA, the CDR3 is TGTGCCAGCAGCTTAGTAACGCCCGGCTACACCTTC. It is translated as CASSLVTPGYTF. Full variable domain (missing parts from reference TRBV7-2 and TRBJ1-2): GAGVSQSPSNKVTEKGKDVELRCDPISGHTALYWYRQSLGQGLEFLIYFQGNSAPDKSGLPSDRFSAERTGGSVSTLTIQRTQQEDSAVYLCASSLVTPGYTFGSGTRLTVV.

This clonotype was recorded a few times. The CDR3 loop reads CASTASRLAGVFRYEQYF. The CDR3 bases are TGTGCCAGCACTGCTTCCCGACTAGCGGGAGTTTTTCGCTACGAGCAGTACTTC. The chain uses TRBV6-1 and TRBJ2-7; 12 bases are a match to TRBD2. The CDR3 has 18 residues. Trimming cost V 7 bases and J 3 bases; bases outside gene matches: 16. Germline V gene data show CDR1 as MNHNS and CDR2 as SASEGT.

This clonotype has only a few counts. V is TRBV18 and J is TRBJ1-3; D is undetermined. The V end was cut by 3 bases, the J end by 0 bases, with 9 bases between. The CDR3 totals 15 residues. Looked up from germline, CDR1 is KGHSH and CDR2 is LQKENI. The CDR3 DNA follows: TGTGCCAGCTCACCCACCTCGGCCTCTGGAAACACCATATATTTT. Encoded protein: CASSPTSASGNTIYF.

The rearrangement uses TRBV4-3 and TRBJ2-7, with 9 bases matching TRBD1. CDR1 is LGHNA and CDR2 is YSLEER in the germline V gene. The CDR3 has 13 amino acids. The V segment lost 2 bases and the J segment 6 bases; nucleotides outside the gene matches: 2. CDR3 in amino acids: CASSQQTGGEQYF. CDR3 coding DNA: TGCGCCAGCAGCCAACAGACAGGGGGCGAGCAGTACTTC.

This clonotype came up many times. This chain connects TRBV5-1 to TRBJ1-3; D call uncertain. Between the trimmed V and J ends, which lost 3 bases and 0 bases, there was a span of 13 bases. The CDR3 sequence is 16 residues long. Per germline, CDR1 SGHRS and CDR2 YFSETQ. DNA of the CDR3: TGCGCCAGCAGCTACGGAGGCGGACCCTCTGGAAACACCATATATTTT. Amino acid sequence: CASSYGGGPSGNTIYF. The full variable domain, in which reference TRBV5-1 and TRBJ1-3 provide the parts outside the CDR3, is KAGVTQTPRYLIKTRGQQVTLSCSPISGHRSVSWYQQTPGQGLQFLFEYFSETQRNKGNFPGRFSGRQFSNSRSEMNVSTLELGDSALYLCASSYGGGPSGNTIYFGEGSWLTVV.

This chain joins TRBV5-1 and TRBJ2-7; TRBD1 agrees at 7 bases. This CDR3 is 13 amino acids long. The trim removed 5 bases at V and 2 bases at J, leaving 4 bases unmatched. The germline CDR1 and CDR2 sequences are SGHRS and YFSETQ. The CDR3 DNA reads as TGCGCCAGCAGAGGACAGGAAACCTACGAGCAGTACTTC. This gives the protein CASRGQETYEQYF. Complete variable domain (other parts from reference TRBV5-1 and TRBJ2-7): KAGVTQTPRYLIKTRGQQVTLSCSPISGHRSVSWYQQTPGQGLQFLFEYFSETQRNKGNFPGRFSGRQFSNSRSEMNVSTLELGDSALYLCASRGQETYEQYFGPGTRLTVT.

The V gene is TRBV20-1, the J gene TRBJ2-7, with D possibly being TRBD2 (6 bases). V shed 6 bases and J shed 3 bases, with 27 bases lying between them. This CDR3 has 17 amino acids. CDR1 is DFQATT and CDR2 is SNEGSKA in the germline V gene (reference sequence). In nucleotides, the CDR3 is TGCAGTGCCCTGACTCCGGGGGTAGGGAGAGGGGTCTACGAGCAGTACTTC. This gives the protein CSALTPGVGRGVYEQYF.

This clonotype was detected a few times. The rearrangement uses TRBV20-1 and TRBJ1-6; D call uncertain. The CDR3 sequence is 14 residues long. Germline V gene data show CDR1 as DFQATT and CDR2 as SNEGSKA (reference sequence). The V end lost 6 bases, the J end lost 4 bases, and 13 bases lay between the germline ends. CDR3 sequence reads: CSAPGGTYNSPLHF. CDR3 coding DNA: TGCAGTGCCCCTGGCGGCACGTATAATTCACCCCTCCACTTT.

The V call is TRBV3-1, the J call TRBJ1-1, with 7 bases identical to TRBD1. Germline CDR1 reads LGHDT; CDR2 reads YNNKEL (reference sequence). The trim removed 0 bases at V and 4 bases at J, leaving 8 bases unmatched. The CDR3 extends over 16 amino acids. The CDR3, as DNA: TGTGCCAGCAGCCAAGAATTGCGGACAGGCATCACTGAAGCTTTCTTT. Its translation is CASSQELRTGITEAFF.

V usage is TRBV2 and J usage is TRBJ1-2; unclear D gene. The CDR3 is 17 residues long. Between the trimmed V and J ends, which lost 1 base and 0 bases, there was a span of 15 bases. Germline CDR1 reads SNHLY; CDR2 reads FYNNEI. The CDR3 DNA reads as TGTGCCAGCAGTGAAGTCGGGTTCGGCCACACTAACTATGGCTACACCTTC. Its protein product is CASSEVGFGHTNYGYTF.

This clonotype was detected only a few times. The V call is TRBV7-2, the J call TRBJ1-2, with D possibly TRBD1 on 5 matching bases. CDR3 length: 15 amino acids. Germline loops: CDR1 SGHTA, CDR2 FQGNSA. Trimming shortened V by 1 base and J by 4 bases, and 13 bases separated the two germline ends. The CDR3 DNA reads as TGTGCCAGCAGCTTAGGTGCGGGGCTAGGCTATGGCTACACCTTC. Translated: CASSLGAGLGYGYTF. Based on the CDR3 plus reference TRBV7-2 and TRBJ1-2, the full variable domain is GAGVSQSPSNKVTEKGKDVELRCDPISGHTALYWYRQSLGQGLEFLIYFQGNSAPDKSGLPSDRFSAERTGGSVSTLTIQRTQQEDSAVYLCASSLGAGLGYGYTFGSGTRLTVV.

This clonotype was seen many times. Written as DNA, the CDR3 is TGTGCCAGTAGCAATAGGGACACTGAAGCTTTCTTT. It specifies CASSNRDTEAFF. The J gene is TRBJ1-1, the V gene TRBV19; no clear D. The CDR3 totals 12 residues. CDR1 is LNHDA, CDR2 SQIVND, per germline (reference sequence). Trimming removed 6 bases from V and 3 bases from J, with 8 bases in between. The variable domain in full, with the rest retrieved from reference TRBV19 and TRBJ1-1, is DGGITQSPKYLFRKEGQNVTLSCEQNLNHDAMYWYRQDPGQGLRLIYYSQIVNDFQKGDIAEGYSVSREKKESFPLTVTSAQKNPTAFYLCASSNRDTEAFFGQGTRLTVV.

There are a few counts of this clonotype. The chain carries TRBV7-8 and TRBJ1-2; 7 nucleotides match TRBD1. Germline trimming cut 4 bases from V and 5 bases from J; bases unmatched to any gene: 16. The CDR3 totals 17 residues. CDR1 and CDR2 from the germline V gene are SGHVS and FQNEAQ. CDR3 in amino acids: CASSSPDRAFFGYGYTF. The DNA for the CDR3 is TGTGCCAGCAGCTCCCCCGACAGGGCGTTCTTTGGGTATGGCTACACCTTC.

The chain joins TRBV6-5 to TRBJ2-3; 10 nucleotides line up with TRBD1. The ends lost 2 bases at V and 6 bases at J; junction bases unmatched: 5. Germline CDR1 reads MNHEY; CDR2 reads SVGAGI. This CDR3 has 15 residues. In DNA, the CDR3 is TGTGCCAGCAGTTACGGGACAGGGGTGGTGGATACGCAGTATTTT. This codes for CASSYGTGVVDTQYF.

The gene calls are TRBV12-3 or TRBV12-4 and TRBJ2-1; 8 bases align to TRBD1. This CDR3 spans 15 amino acids. V was pared by 6 bases and J by 4 bases, with 8 bases of the junction left unmatched. The CDR3 spells CASRSGTGEYNEQFF. CDR3 nucleotide sequence: TGTGCCAGCAGATCCGGGACAGGAGAATACAATGAGCAGTTCTTC.

The chain links TRBV6-1 to TRBJ1-6; weak D call: TRBD1 (5 bases). The CDR3 has 17 amino acids. The V gene lost 0 bases and the J gene lost 8 bases, with 17 bases spanning the gap. Germline-derived CDR1 and CDR2 are MNHNS and SASEGT. CDR3 in DNA: TGTGCCAGCAGTGAAGCCCCAGGGTGGTCCCCTGATTCACCCCTCCACTTT. Protein product: CASSEAPGWSPDSPLHF.

The chain is built from TRBV6-1 and TRBJ2-3; D is perhaps TRBD1 (7 bases). The CDR3 runs 13 residues. CDR1 and CDR2 (germline): MNHNS, SASEGT. Deletions cut 8 bases from V and 4 bases from J, with 13 bases between. CDR3 loop: CASWGDSPDTQYF. The CDR3 DNA reads as TGTGCCAGCTGGGGGGACAGCCCAGATACGCAGTATTTT.

This clonotype was detected a few times. The gene calls are TRBV4-1 and TRBJ2-1; 14 positions agree with TRBD2. This CDR3 is 17 amino acids long. V lost 0 bases to trimming and J lost 6 bases; unmatched junction nucleotides: 4. Germline V lookup: CDR1 MGHRA, CDR2 YSYEKL. The DNA for the CDR3 is TGCGCCAGCAGCCAAGATGGGACTAGCGGGGGACGCAATGAGCAGTTCTTC. It is translated as CASSQDGTSGGRNEQFF.

This clonotype has ten or more counts. The rearrangement links TRBV10-2 to TRBJ1-1; D not resolved. The germline CDR1 and CDR2 sequences are WSHSY and SAAADI. With 6 bases removed from V and 1 base from J, the gap between germline ends came to 12 bases. This CDR3 has 14 residues. This chain's CDR3 is CASRTGVWNTEAFF. The CDR3 region has the DNA TGCGCCAGCAGGACGGGTGTATGGAACACTGAAGCTTTCTTT.

This clonotype was found a few times. This sequence joins TRBV20-1 and TRBJ2-3; D may be TRBD1 (6 bases). This CDR3 is 14 amino acids long. Germline V CDR1 and CDR2: DFQATT, SNEGSKA (reference sequence). Trimming shortened V by 6 bases and J by 0 bases, and 13 bases separated the two germline ends. Here the CDR3 DNA reads TGCAGTGCCTCCAGGGGCCCGAGCACAGATACGCAGTATTTT. Its translation is CSASRGPSTDTQYF.

The sample holds a few counts of this clonotype. The chain couples TRBV29-1 to TRBJ2-1, with D possibly TRBD2 on 6 matching bases. CDR1 is SQVTM, CDR2 ANQGSEA, per germline. CDR3 length: 13 amino acids. V was cut by 4 bases and J by 6 bases, with 13 bases left in between. The CDR3 DNA follows: TGCAGCGTTGCCCCGCTAGCGCCCAATGAGCAGTTCTTC. Amino acids: CSVAPLAPNEQFF.

This clonotype was picked up a small number of times. The J gene is TRBJ1-1, the V gene TRBV6-1; 7 nucleotides match TRBD1. CDR3 length: 13 residues. The V gene end was trimmed by 6 bases and the J gene end by 5 bases; junction bases not matched to a gene: 6. From germline, CDR1 is MNHNS and CDR2 SASEGT. The CDR3 loop is CASSRGTVTEAFF. For the CDR3, the DNA is TGTGCCAGCAGCCGCGGGACAGTGACTGAAGCTTTCTTT.

This clonotype was seen repeatedly, ten times or more. CDR3 residues: CASSSGLDEQYF. The CDR3 DNA reads TGCGCCAGCAGCTCCGGGTTGGACGAGCAGTACTTC. This chain joins TRBV5-1 and TRBJ2-7; D is unresolved. The germline CDR1 and CDR2 sequences are SGHRS and YFSETQ. The CDR3 runs 12 residues. V lost 3 bases to trimming and J lost 5 bases, with 9 bases between them.